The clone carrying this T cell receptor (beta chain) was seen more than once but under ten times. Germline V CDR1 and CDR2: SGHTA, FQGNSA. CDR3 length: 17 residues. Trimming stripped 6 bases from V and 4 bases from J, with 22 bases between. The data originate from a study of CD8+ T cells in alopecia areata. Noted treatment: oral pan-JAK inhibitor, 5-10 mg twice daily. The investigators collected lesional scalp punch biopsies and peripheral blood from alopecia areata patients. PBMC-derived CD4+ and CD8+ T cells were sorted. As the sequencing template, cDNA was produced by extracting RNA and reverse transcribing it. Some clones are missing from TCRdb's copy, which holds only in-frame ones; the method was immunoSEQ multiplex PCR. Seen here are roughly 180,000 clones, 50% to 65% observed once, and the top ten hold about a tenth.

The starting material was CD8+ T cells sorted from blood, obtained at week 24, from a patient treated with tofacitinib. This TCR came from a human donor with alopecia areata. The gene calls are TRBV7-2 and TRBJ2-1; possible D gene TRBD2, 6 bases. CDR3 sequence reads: CASRNPPGGTEYNEQFF. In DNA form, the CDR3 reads TGTGCCAGCAGAAACCCTCCCGGCGGGACCGAGTACAATGAGCAGTTCTTC.